The entry below gives a single T cell receptor beta chain sequence along with its context. Its target is unknown. This sample stems from a study of vaccination and CD4 T cells after COVID-19. Background on the study: The interval from dose two to post-vaccine sampling had a median of roughly 70 days, and it ranged from 14 to 241. Either a CEFX pool, an HIV-1 Nef pool, or no peptide was added to control cultures.

V shed 8 bases, J shed 10 bases, and the junction held 5 bases outside the gene matches. CDR3 size: 11 residues. Oncomine TCR Beta short-read sequencing was applied to DNA from cultured CD4+ T cells. Researchers extracted genomic DNA from CD4+ T cells that had been cultured. TCRdb re-called the PCR reads with MiXCR, one entry per CDR3 protein. The data hold some 14,000 distinct CDR3 sequences, with 61% observed a single time. The treatment is: roughly 10-day PBMC culture with coronavirus spike peptide pools or control peptides (ViraFEST assay). Expanded clonotypes were found by TCR sequencing after peptide-pool stimulation (ViraFEST).

The rearrangement uses TRBV12-3 or TRBV12-4 and TRBJ1-2, with 9 bases lining up with TRBD1. The sequence came from a human donor who had recovered from COVID-19. The specimen was CD4+ T cells from blood, cultured in vitro. The CDR3 is CASHGQGTYTF. The CDR3 bases are TGTGCCAGCCACGGACAGGGGACCTACACCTTC.